The rows below give T cell receptor beta chains drawn from one sample of a study of blood T cell repertoires in COVID-19. The table came from immunoSEQ multiplex PCR; TCRdb's copy has only in-frame clones and leaves some out. Of 100,000 to 120,000 clones listed, roughly 85% are singletons. Material for sequencing was peripheral blood. The source of these receptors is a human donor in a cohort sampled during active COVID-19. CDR3s include the opening cysteine and the closing phenylalanine or tryptophan. Fields, in order: J gene, D gene, V gene, CDR3 protein, CDR3 DNA. D genes are given only for firm matches.

TRBJ1-6,NA,TRBV5-6,CASSLPGAGNSPLHF,TGTGCCAGCAGCTTGCCAGGGGCAGGTAATTCACCCCTCCACTTT
TRBJ2-1,NA,TRBV4-1,CASSPGSYEQFF,TGCGCCAGCAGCCCCGGGAGCTATGAGCAGTTCTTC
TRBJ2-2,NA,TRBV4-3,CASSQDRGMAGELFF,TGCGCCAGCAGCCAAGATAGGGGGATGGCCGGGGAGCTGTTTTTT
TRBJ2-1,TRBD2,TRBV2,CASLSSGGPSYNEQFF,TGTGCCAGCCTCTCCAGCGGGGGCCCTTCCTACAATGAGCAGTTCTTC
TRBJ2-1,TRBD2,TRBV19,CASSLPGLAGGETPYNEQFF,TGTGCCAGTAGTCTCCCGGGACTAGCGGGGGGGGAAACCCCCTACAATGAGCAGTTCTTC
TRBJ1-5,TRBD1,TRBV28,CASSPTGAYSNQPQHF,TGTGCCAGCAGTCCGACAGGGGCATATAGCAATCAGCCCCAGCATTTT
TRBJ1-3,NA,TRBV3-1/TRBV3-2,CASSQRGLSSGNTIYF,TGTGCCAGCAGCCAAAGAGGGCTCAGCTCTGGAAACACCATATATTTT
TRBJ1-1,NA,TRBV4-1,CASSQGGRGLNTEAFF,TGCGCCAGCAGCCAAGGAGGTCGGGGGTTGAACACTGAAGCTTTCTTT
TRBJ2-1,TRBD2,TRBV10-2,CASSEGGGAGEQFF,TGCGCCAGCAGTGAGGGCGGGGGGGCAGGTGAGCAGTTCTTC
TRBJ2-7,NA,TRBV5-1,CASSLPSSYEQYF,TGCGCCAGCAGCCTACCAAGCTCCTACGAGCAGTACTTC
TRBJ1-5,NA,TRBV19,CASSIDGGGQPQHF,TGTGCCAGTAGTATAGATGGGGGGGGTCAGCCCCAGCATTTT
TRBJ2-5,TRBD2,TRBV7-9,CASSFPTSGEETQYF,TGTGCCAGCAGCTTTCCGACTAGCGGGGAAGAGACCCAGTACTTC
TRBJ1-5,TRBD1,TRBV10-2,CASSPGQASNQPQHF,TGCGCCAGCAGCCCGGGACAGGCTAGCAATCAGCCCCAGCATTTT
TRBJ2-2,TRBD1,TRBV6-6,CASSTGGLTGELFF,TGTGCCAGCAGCACAGGGGGTCTCACCGGGGAGCTGTTTTTT
TRBJ2-3,TRBD1,TRBV28,CASRRHRGVTDTQYF,TGTGCCAGCAGGCGGCACAGGGGTGTCACAGATACGCAGTATTTT
TRBJ2-1,TRBD2,TRBV6-9,CASSYPPGPAGRSSYNEQFF,TGTGCCAGCAGTTATCCACCTGGGCCAGCGGGGAGAAGCTCCTACAATGAGCAGTTCTTC
TRBJ1-2,NA,TRBV10-3,CAISDRAGGGYTF,TGTGCCATCAGTGACAGGGCGGGGGGTGGCTACACCTTC
TRBJ1-1,TRBD1,TRBV28,CASSVPGQGRVKAFF,TGTGCCAGCAGCGTACCCGGACAGGGAAGGGTTAAAGCTTTCTTT